The source of this TCR beta chain is a study of T cell responses to AZD1222 COVID-19 vaccine. Here immunoSEQ multiplex PCR was the method, and the copy in TCRdb shows in-frame clones only, minus some. The sample holds roughly 200,000 clones; more than 85% are singletons and the top ten take more than 1.5%. This clone was seen just once. Its target is not known. Study-wide points: Clonal diversity was possibly underestimated, and white British individuals and females predominated among donors. Spike-wide vaccine-associated CD4 TCRs dominated at 160-218 and 743-854.

The input for sequencing was peripheral blood, taken 28 days after the second AZD1222 dose. The receptor was isolated from an adult who received the AZD1222 COVID-19 vaccine.

In DNA, the CDR3 is TGTGCCAGCTCAGACCGGGACAGGGTCTACGAGCAGTACTTC. As protein: CASSDRDRVYEQYF. The chain joins TRBV18 to TRBJ2-7, with TRBD1 matching over 9 bases. The CDR3 sequence is 14 residues long. Germline V gene sequence: CDR1 KGHSH, CDR2 LQKENI. V shed 5 bases and J 3 bases; nucleotides not matched to a gene: 5.